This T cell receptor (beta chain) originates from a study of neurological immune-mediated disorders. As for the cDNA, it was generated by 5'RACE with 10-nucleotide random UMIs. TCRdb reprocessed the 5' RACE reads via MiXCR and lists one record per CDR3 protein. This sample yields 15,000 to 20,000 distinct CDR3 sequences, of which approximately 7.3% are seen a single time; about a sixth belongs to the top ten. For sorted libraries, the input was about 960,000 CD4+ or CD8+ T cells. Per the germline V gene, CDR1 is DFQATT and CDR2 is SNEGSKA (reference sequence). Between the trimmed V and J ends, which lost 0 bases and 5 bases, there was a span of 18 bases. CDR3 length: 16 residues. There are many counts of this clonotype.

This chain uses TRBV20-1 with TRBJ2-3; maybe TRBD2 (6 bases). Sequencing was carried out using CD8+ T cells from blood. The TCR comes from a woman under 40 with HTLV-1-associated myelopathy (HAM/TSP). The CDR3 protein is CSARDLFGGAGDTQYF. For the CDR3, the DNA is TGCAGTGCTAGAGATCTTTTCGGCGGGGCGGGAGATACGCAGTATTTT.